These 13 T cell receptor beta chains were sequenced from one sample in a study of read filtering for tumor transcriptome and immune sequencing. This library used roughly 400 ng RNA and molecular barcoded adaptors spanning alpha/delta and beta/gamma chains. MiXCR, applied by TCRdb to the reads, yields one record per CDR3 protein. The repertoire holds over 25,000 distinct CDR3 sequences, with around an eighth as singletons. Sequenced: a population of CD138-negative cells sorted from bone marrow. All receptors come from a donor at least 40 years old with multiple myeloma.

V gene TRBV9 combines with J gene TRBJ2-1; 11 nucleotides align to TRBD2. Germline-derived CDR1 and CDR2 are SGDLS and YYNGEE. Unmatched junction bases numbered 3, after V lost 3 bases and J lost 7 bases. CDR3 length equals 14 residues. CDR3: CASSASGRSNEQFF. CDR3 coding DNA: TGTGCCAGCAGCGCTAGCGGGAGGTCTAATGAGCAGTTCTTC.

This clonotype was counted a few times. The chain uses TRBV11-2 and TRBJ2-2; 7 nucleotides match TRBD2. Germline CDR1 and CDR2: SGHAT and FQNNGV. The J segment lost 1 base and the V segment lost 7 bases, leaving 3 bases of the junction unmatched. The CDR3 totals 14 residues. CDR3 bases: TGTGCCAGCACTGGCGGGAGGAACACCGGGGAGCTGTTTTTT. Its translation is CASTGGRNTGELFF.

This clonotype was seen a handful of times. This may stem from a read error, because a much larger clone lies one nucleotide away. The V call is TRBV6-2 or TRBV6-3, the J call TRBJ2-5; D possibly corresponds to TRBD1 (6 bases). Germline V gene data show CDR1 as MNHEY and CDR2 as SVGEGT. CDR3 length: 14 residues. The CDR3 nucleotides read TGTGCCAGCAGTCGAGGGGGATTCCAAGAGACCCTGTACTTC. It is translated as CASSRGGFQETLYF.

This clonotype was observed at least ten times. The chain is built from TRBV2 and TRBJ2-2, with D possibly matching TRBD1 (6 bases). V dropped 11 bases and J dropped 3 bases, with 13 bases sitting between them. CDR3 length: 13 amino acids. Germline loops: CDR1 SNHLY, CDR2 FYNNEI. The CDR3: CASKWTDTGELFF. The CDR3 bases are TGTGCCTCCAAATGGACAGACACCGGGGAGCTGTTTTTT.

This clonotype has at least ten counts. The CDR3 nucleotides are TGTGCCACCCGGGGGAGAAAATCGAGCTACACCTTC. Translating gives CATRGRKSSYTF. This sequence joins TRBV6-5 and TRBJ1-2; tentatively, D is TRBD1 (5 bases). Germline V CDR1 and CDR2: MNHEY, SVGAGI. The V gene lost 10 bases and the J gene lost 9 bases, with 18 bases spanning the gap. CDR3 length: 12 residues.

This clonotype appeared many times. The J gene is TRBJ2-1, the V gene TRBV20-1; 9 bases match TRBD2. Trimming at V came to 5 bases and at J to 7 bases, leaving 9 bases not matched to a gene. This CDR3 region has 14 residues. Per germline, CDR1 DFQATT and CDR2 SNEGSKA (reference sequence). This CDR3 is CSAPGSGRGNEQFF. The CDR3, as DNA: TGCAGTGCTCCGGGTAGCGGGAGAGGTAATGAGCAGTTCTTC.

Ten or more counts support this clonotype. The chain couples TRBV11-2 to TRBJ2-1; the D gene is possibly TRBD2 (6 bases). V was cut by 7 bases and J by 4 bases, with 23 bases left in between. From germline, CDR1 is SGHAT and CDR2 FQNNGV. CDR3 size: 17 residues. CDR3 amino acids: CASTLSTGSALYNEQFF. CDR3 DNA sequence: TGTGCCAGCACCCTAAGCACCGGGAGTGCCTTATACAATGAGCAGTTCTTC.

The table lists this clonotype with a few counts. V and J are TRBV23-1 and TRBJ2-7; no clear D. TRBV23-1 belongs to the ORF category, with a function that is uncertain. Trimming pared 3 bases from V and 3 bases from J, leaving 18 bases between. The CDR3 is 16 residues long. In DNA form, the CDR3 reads TGCGCCAGCAGTCAGGCACCCGGATCGAGAGACTACGAGCAGTACTTC. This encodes CASSQAPGSRDYEQYF.

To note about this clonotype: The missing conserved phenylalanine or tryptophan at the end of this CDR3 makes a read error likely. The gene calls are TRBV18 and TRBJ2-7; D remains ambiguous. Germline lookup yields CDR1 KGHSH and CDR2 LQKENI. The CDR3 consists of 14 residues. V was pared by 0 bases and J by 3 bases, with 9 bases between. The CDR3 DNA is TGTGCCAGCTCACCACCGATCAAATACTACGAGCAGTACCTC. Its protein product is CASSPPIKYYEQYL.

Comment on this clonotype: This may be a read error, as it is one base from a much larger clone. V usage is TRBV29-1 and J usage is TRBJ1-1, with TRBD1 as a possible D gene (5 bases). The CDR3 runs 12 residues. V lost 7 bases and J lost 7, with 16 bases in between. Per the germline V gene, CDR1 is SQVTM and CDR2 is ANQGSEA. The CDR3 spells CSGSPGRGEAFF. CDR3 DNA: TGCAGCGGCAGTCCGGGGCGAGGTGAAGCTTTCTTT.

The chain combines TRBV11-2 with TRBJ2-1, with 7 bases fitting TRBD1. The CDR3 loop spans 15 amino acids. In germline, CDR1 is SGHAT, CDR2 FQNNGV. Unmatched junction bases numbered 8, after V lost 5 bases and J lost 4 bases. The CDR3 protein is CASSGRGTEYNEQFF. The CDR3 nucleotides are TGTGCCAGCAGCGGCAGGGGGACGGAATACAATGAGCAGTTCTTC.

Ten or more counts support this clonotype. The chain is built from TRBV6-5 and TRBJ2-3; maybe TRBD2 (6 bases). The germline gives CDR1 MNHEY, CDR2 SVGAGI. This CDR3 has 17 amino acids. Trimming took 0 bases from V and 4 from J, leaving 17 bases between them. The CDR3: CASSYSGTSTSADTQYF. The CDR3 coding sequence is TGTGCCAGCAGTTACTCGGGGACTTCCACATCCGCAGATACGCAGTATTTT.

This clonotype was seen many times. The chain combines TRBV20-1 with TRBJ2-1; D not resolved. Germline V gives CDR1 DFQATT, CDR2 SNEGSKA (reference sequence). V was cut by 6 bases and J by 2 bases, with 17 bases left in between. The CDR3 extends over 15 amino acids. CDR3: CSAPQLTVPYNEQFF. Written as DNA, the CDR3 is TGCAGTGCCCCCCAGTTAACCGTCCCCTACAATGAGCAGTTCTTC.